These T cell receptor beta chains were read from a single sample in a study of T-cell memory formation after mild COVID-19. TCRdb independently ran MiXCR on the 5' RACE reads; one entry per CDR3 protein. The sample comprises 350,000 to 500,000 distinct CDR3 sequences, roughly 18% of which are singletons, and 20% to 25% rests with the top ten. The sample consisted of PBMCs or a T cell subset sorted from them (not recorded which). These receptors were collected from a man aged 18 to 35 who had mild COVID-19 (a few samples of this study predate the infection). Cell type and time point are not known. Both conserved end residues are part of each CDR3. Each record gives: clone size, V gene, D gene, J gene, CDR3 DNA, CDR3 protein. A D gene is named only where the DNA matches it firmly. Clone size is given for some rows only: seen once, a few or many times, or a class if the clone is expanded.

size: .
V: TRBV4-3
D: TRBD1
J: TRBJ1-2
DNA: TGCGCCAGCAGTCGGACACCCGGACAGGGTGATGGCTACACCTTC
CDR3: CASSRTPGQGDGYTF

size: .
V: TRBV7-8
D: .
J: TRBJ2-2
DNA: TGTGCCAGCAGCGCCCCATTTGGGGCCGGGGAGCTGTTTTTT
CDR3: CASSAPFGAGELFF

size: .
V: TRBV28
D: .
J: TRBJ2-5
DNA: TGTGCCAGCAGTTTAATCGGAGTGGTGGGGTCGGAGACCCAGTACTTC
CDR3: CASSLIGVVGSETQYF

size: .
V: TRBV20-1
D: .
J: TRBJ1-6
DNA: TGCAGTGCTAGAGATGTGGGGAGCTCCTATAATTCACCCCTCCACTTT
CDR3: CSARDVGSSYNSPLHF

size: few
V: TRBV20-1
D: TRBD2
J: TRBJ2-7
DNA: TGCAGTCCTTTCCCGGGGGGGAGGTACGAGCAGTACTTC
CDR3: CSPFPGGRYEQYF

size: .
V: TRBV20-1
D: TRBD2
J: TRBJ2-1
DNA: TGCAGTGCTAGACGGCTGGCTAGCGGGGACGATGAGCAGTTCTTC
CDR3: CSARRLASGDDEQFF

size: few
V: TRBV7-9
D: TRBD1
J: TRBJ1-5
DNA: TGTGCCAGCAGCGGGACAGCTAATAGCAATCAGCCCCAGCATTTT
CDR3: CASSGTANSNQPQHF

size: .
V: TRBV6-2/TRBV6-3
D: .
J: TRBJ2-5
DNA: TGTGCCAGCAAAAGTAACCAAGAGACCCAGTACTTC
CDR3: CASKSNQETQYF

size: .
V: TRBV4-2
D: .
J: TRBJ2-2
DNA: TGTGCCAGCAGCCAAAGGGGGGAGTCCGGGGAGCTGTTTTTT
CDR3: CASSQRGESGELFF

size: few
V: TRBV7-9
D: .
J: TRBJ1-1
DNA: TGTGCCAGCAGCCCCTTCGTTGCGGGGGGCACTGAAGCTTTCTTT
CDR3: CASSPFVAGGTEAFF

size: once
V: TRBV4-1
D: .
J: TRBJ2-5
DNA: TGCGCCAGCAGCCGTAGTACCAGTGGATCGGAGACCCAGTACTTC
CDR3: CASSRSTSGSETQYF

size: few
V: TRBV5-6
D: TRBD2
J: TRBJ2-1
DNA: TGTGCCAGCAGCTTGGGGCCTAGCGGGGGGAATGAGCAGTTCTTC
CDR3: CASSLGPSGGNEQFF

size: .
V: TRBV5-1
D: .
J: TRBJ2-1
DNA: TGCGCCAGCAGCGAGGATGGGGTTCGCGAGCAGTTCTTC
CDR3: CASSEDGVREQFF

size: few
V: TRBV28
D: TRBD1
J: TRBJ2-2
DNA: TGTGCCAGCAGTTTACACTTCCAGGGGGCGTCGAACACCGGGGAGCTGTTTTTT
CDR3: CASSLHFQGASNTGELFF

size: .
V: TRBV24-1
D: .
J: TRBJ1-1
DNA: TGTGCCACCAGTGACAGCGGGACCGCGAACACTGAAGCTTTCTTT
CDR3: CATSDSGTANTEAFF

size: many
V: TRBV7-2
D: .
J: TRBJ2-3
DNA: TGTGCCAGCAGCTTAAGGTTCCCCTGGACTCCAAGGGGTACGCAGTATTTT
CDR3: CASSLRFPWTPRGTQYF

size: .
V: TRBV6-5
D: .
J: TRBJ2-7
DNA: TGTGCCAGCAGCCTACCGGGACTGTCCTTCGAGCAGTACTTC
CDR3: CASSLPGLSFEQYF

size: .
V: TRBV7-9
D: .
J: TRBJ1-2
DNA: TGTGCCAGCAGCTCGAGGACAGTTTATGGCTACACCTTC
CDR3: CASSSRTVYGYTF

size: once
V: TRBV6-6
D: .
J: TRBJ1-2
DNA: TGTGCCAGCAGTCGTGAGGGGCGAGGTGTTAGTGGCTACACCTTC
CDR3: CASSREGRGVSGYTF

size: .
V: TRBV20-1
D: TRBD1
J: TRBJ2-5
DNA: TGCAGTGCCCCGAACAGGGGACCGATCCAAGAGACCCAGTACTTC
CDR3: CSAPNRGPIQETQYF

size: .
V: TRBV7-9
D: .
J: TRBJ2-3
DNA: TGTGCCAGCAGCTTTTTGGGGCCAGCTCCCTCAGATACGCAGTATTTT
CDR3: CASSFLGPAPSDTQYF

size: .
V: TRBV6-6
D: .
J: TRBJ1-5
DNA: TGTGCCAGCAGTGCTCGGGGCCTGGAGGGTAGCAATCAGCCCCAGCATTTT
CDR3: CASSARGLEGSNQPQHF

size: few
V: TRBV23-1
D: TRBD1
J: TRBJ1-4
DNA: TGCGCCAGCAGTCATACGGCCCGACAGGGACGGGAAAAACTGTTTTTT
CDR3: CASSHTARQGREKLFF

size: .
V: TRBV6-2/TRBV6-3
D: TRBD1
J: TRBJ2-7
DNA: TGTGCCAGCAGTTCCATGACAGGGGGCGGGTACGAGCAGTACTTC
CDR3: CASSSMTGGGYEQYF

size: many
V: TRBV20-1
D: .
J: TRBJ1-5
DNA: TGCAGTGCTAGAGCCCTCCAGGGGAATCAGCCCCAGCATTTT
CDR3: CSARALQGNQPQHF

size: many
V: TRBV5-1
D: TRBD2
J: TRBJ2-7
DNA: TGCGCCAGCAGCTTGAGGACTAGCAGCGAGCAGTACTTC
CDR3: CASSLRTSSEQYF

size: few
V: TRBV12-3/TRBV12-4
D: TRBD2
J: TRBJ2-7
DNA: TGTGCCAGCAGCCGTAGCGGGGCGGTCTACGAGCAGTACTTC
CDR3: CASSRSGAVYEQYF

size: few
V: TRBV5-4
D: TRBD1
J: TRBJ2-1
DNA: TGTGCCAGCAGCGGAGGACAGGGAAATGAGCAGTTCTTC
CDR3: CASSGGQGNEQFF

size: once
V: TRBV27
D: .
J: TRBJ2-7
DNA: TGTGCCAGCAGTCAGGGCCTTTACGAGCAGTACTTC
CDR3: CASSQGLYEQYF

size: .
V: TRBV4-2
D: .
J: TRBJ2-2
DNA: TGTGCCAGCAGCCAAGGGAGCCCCAGGGGGGAGCTGTTTTTT
CDR3: CASSQGSPRGELFF

size: .
V: TRBV4-1
D: .
J: TRBJ2-3
DNA: TGCGCCAGCAGCCAAGAGAGGGCCCTAGGGGCGGGAGATACGCAGTATTTT
CDR3: CASSQERALGAGDTQYF

size: .
V: TRBV7-9
D: TRBD1
J: TRBJ1-1
DNA: TGTGCCGGGGTCAGGGGGCTGGACACTGAAGCTTTCTTT
CDR3: CAGVRGLDTEAFF

size: few
V: TRBV6-5
D: .
J: TRBJ2-2
DNA: TGTGCCGGGGCAGACCCGAACACCGGGGAGCTGTTTTTT
CDR3: CAGADPNTGELFF

size: .
V: TRBV7-7
D: .
J: TRBJ2-7
DNA: TGTGCCAGCAGCCCGTTAGGGATCTACGAGCAGTACTTC
CDR3: CASSPLGIYEQYF

size: .
V: TRBV5-6
D: TRBD2
J: TRBJ2-5
DNA: TGTGCCAGCAGCTGGGGACTAGCGGGGGGGCATCGGCGAGAGACCCAGTACTTC
CDR3: CASSWGLAGGHRRETQYF

size: .
V: TRBV5-1
D: .
J: TRBJ1-2
DNA: TGCGCCAGCAGCTTGGGCAGGGATCATGGCTACACCTTC
CDR3: CASSLGRDHGYTF

size: .
V: TRBV6-5
D: .
J: TRBJ1-1
DNA: TGTGCCAGCAGTTACGGGGGGGCGAAGGTAGGAGCTTTCTTT
CDR3: CASSYGGAKVGAFF

size: .
V: TRBV12-3/TRBV12-4
D: .
J: TRBJ1-1
DNA: TGTGCCAGCAGCCCGGAGCCTGAAGCTTTCTTT
CDR3: CASSPEPEAFF

size: .
V: TRBV6-5
D: .
J: TRBJ1-4
DNA: TGTGCCAGCACCGGCAGGGTTGATGAAAAACTGTTTTTT
CDR3: CASTGRVDEKLFF

size: many
V: TRBV3-1
D: TRBD2
J: TRBJ2-1
DNA: TGTGCCAGCAGCCAAGATTTAGCGGGGTACAATGAGCAGTTCTTC
CDR3: CASSQDLAGYNEQFF

size: .
V: TRBV6-6
D: .
J: TRBJ2-6
DNA: TGTGCCAGCACCCCCGAAGGCGGGGCCAACGTCCTGACTTTC
CDR3: CASTPEGGANVLTF

size: .
V: TRBV7-9
D: .
J: TRBJ2-1
DNA: TGTGCCAGCAGCTTACTCCGCTCCTCCTACAATGAGCAGTTCTTC
CDR3: CASSLLRSSYNEQFF